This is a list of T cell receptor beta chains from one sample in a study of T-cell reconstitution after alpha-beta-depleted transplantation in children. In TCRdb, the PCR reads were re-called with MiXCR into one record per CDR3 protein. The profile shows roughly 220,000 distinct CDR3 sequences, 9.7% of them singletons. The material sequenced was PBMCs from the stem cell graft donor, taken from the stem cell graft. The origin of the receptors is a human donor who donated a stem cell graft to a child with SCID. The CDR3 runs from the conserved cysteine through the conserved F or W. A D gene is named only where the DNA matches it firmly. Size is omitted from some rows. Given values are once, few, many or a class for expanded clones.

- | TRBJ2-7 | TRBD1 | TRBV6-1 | TGTTCCAGCAGTAGAGACAGGGCCCTTACGAAGCCGGAGCAGTACTTC | CSSSRDRALTKPEQYF
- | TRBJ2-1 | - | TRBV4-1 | TGCGCCAGCAGCTACCGGGACAAAAGAGACAATGAGCAGTTCTTC | CASSYRDKRDNEQFF
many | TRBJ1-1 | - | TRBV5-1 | TGCGCCAGCAGCTTGGGCCATTTCCTTGTCGGGCAGGCCAACACTGAAGCTTTCTTT | CASSLGHFLVGQANTEAFF
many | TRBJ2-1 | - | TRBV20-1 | TGCAGTCCATCAGGTGGCCGCAATGAGCAGTTCTTC | CSPSGGRNEQFF
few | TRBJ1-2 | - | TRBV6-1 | TGTGCCAGCAGTGAGGTCAGGGGAGGTGGCTATGGCTACACCTTC | CASSEVRGGGYGYTF
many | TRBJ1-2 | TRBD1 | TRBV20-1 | TGCAGTGCTAGACCAACGTGGACAGGATTTAACTATGGCTACACCTTC | CSARPTWTGFNYGYTF
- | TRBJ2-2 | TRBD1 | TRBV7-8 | TGTGCCAGCAGCTTAATGAGGGGGCAGGGCGGGGAGCTGTTTTTT | CASSLMRGQGGELFF
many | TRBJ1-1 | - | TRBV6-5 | TGTGCCAGCAGTTACGTGGGGGGCACTGAAGCTTTCTTT | CASSYVGGTEAFF
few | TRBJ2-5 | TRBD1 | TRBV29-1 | TGCAGCGCCATACGGACAGGGCGAGAGACCCAGTACTTC | CSAIRTGRETQYF
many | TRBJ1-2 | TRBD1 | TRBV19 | TGTGCCAGTACCCCACACAAGGGGGCCTGGGGCTACACCTTC | CASTPHKGAWGYTF
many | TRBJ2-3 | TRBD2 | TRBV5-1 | TGCGCCAGCAGCAGGGACGGGAGGGACACAGATACGCAGTATTTT | CASSRDGRDTDTQYF
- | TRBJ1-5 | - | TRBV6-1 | TGTGCCAGCAGTAGACGCGGGATGGACCTCAATCAGCCCCAGCATTTT | CASSRRGMDLNQPQHF
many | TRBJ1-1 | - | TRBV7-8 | TGTGCCAGCAGGGTTTTGGTAGCTGAAGCTTTCTTT | CASRVLVAEAFF
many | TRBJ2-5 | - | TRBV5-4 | TGTGCCAGCAGCTTGGCCCCTCTAGGCAGGCTGACTATGGATCAAGAGACCCAGTACTTC | CASSLAPLGRLTMDQETQYF
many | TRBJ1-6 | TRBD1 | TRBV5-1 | TGCGCCAGCAGCTCTGGGGACAGAAGAAATAATTCACCCCTCCACTTT | CASSSGDRRNNSPLHF
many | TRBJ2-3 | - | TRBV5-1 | TGCGCCAGCAGCTTGGGTAGCGCTCTTAGCACAGATACGCAGTATTTT | CASSLGSALSTDTQYF
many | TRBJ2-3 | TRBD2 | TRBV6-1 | TGTGCCAGCAGGACTATAGCGGGGGGGGCGCAGTATTTT | CASRTIAGGAQYF
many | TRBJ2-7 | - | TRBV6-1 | TGTGCCAGCAGTGTTGATCAGAGCTCCTACGAGCAGTACTTC | CASSVDQSSYEQYF
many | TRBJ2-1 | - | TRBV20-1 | TGCAGTGCTGCCCTGTCGTGGGCCAAGGGGCAGTTCTTC | CSAALSWAKGQFF
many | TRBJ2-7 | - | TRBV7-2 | TGTGCCAGCAGCCAAGGGACATCCATAAACTACGAGCAGTACTTC | CASSQGTSINYEQYF
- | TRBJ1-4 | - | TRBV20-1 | TGCTGTGCTAGAGATCCTTGGGGCAGAACGGGTGAAAAACTGTTTTTT | CCARDPWGRTGEKLFF
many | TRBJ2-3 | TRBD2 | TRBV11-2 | TGTGCCAGCGTAAGTCGGCGGGGGGCCGCAGATACGCAGTATTTT | CASVSRRGAADTQYF
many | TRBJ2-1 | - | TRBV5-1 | TGCGCCAGCAGCTTGGCGCCCCTGGCAGGGGACTACAATGAGCAGTTCTTC | CASSLAPLAGDYNEQFF
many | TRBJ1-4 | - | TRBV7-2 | TGTGCCAGCAGCTTCTATGGGGGTGAAAAACTGTTTTTT | CASSFYGGEKLFF
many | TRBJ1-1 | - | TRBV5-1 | TGCGCCAGCAGCTTGTCTCCGGGGCACGGCTCTGAAGCTTTCTTT | CASSLSPGHGSEAFF
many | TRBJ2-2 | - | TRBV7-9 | TGTGCCAGCAGCTCAAACTCCTTGTACACCGGGGAGCTGTTTTTT | CASSSNSLYTGELFF
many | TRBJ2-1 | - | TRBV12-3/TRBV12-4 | TGTGCCAGCAGAGAAACCTCCCGCGATGAGCAGTTCTTC | CASRETSRDEQFF
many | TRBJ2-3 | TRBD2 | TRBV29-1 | TGCAGCGTTGTCAGGCGGGGGGGGCCAGATACGCAGTATTTT | CSVVRRGGPDTQYF
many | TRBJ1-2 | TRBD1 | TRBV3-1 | TGTGCCAGCAGCCAGTCCGGGACAGGGAACTATGGCTACACCTTC | CASSQSGTGNYGYTF
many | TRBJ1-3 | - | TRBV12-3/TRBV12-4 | TGTGCCAGCAGCATCGGACAGCTTGGAAACACCATATATTTT | CASSIGQLGNTIYF
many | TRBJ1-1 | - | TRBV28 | TGTGCCAGCAGTTCGACCGGGAGGTGGGACACTGAAGCTTTCTTT | CASSSTGRWDTEAFF
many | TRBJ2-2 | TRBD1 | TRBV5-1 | TGCGCCAGCAGCTCCGGGACAGTGAACACCGGGGAGCTGTTTTTT | CASSSGTVNTGELFF
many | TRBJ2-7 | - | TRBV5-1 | TGCGCCAGCAGCCCGGGACTCAGCACCTACGAGCAGTACTTC | CASSPGLSTYEQYF
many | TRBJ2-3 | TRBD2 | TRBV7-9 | TGTGCCAGCAGACCCTTCCTGCGGGGGGTTGGCACAGATACGCAGTATTTT | CASRPFLRGVGTDTQYF
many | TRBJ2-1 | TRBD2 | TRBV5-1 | TGCGCCAGCAGCTCTCGTACCCAAACTAGCGGGGTACACAATGAGCAGTTCTTC | CASSSRTQTSGVHNEQFF
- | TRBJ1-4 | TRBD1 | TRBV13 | TGTGCCAGCAGCGCTACGACAGGGAGCTGGAATGAAAAACTGTTTTTT | CASSATTGSWNEKLFF
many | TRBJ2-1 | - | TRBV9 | TGTGCCAGCAGCGTAGCGCTCAAAGGCCCCTACAATGAGCAGTTCTTC | CASSVALKGPYNEQFF
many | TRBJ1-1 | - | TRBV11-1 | TGTGCCAGCAGCTTGTGGGATATAGGGACTGAAGCTTTCTTT | CASSLWDIGTEAFF
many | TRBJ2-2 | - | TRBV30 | TGTGCCTGGAGACGTCAGGGGACGACGAACACCGGGGAGCTGTTTTTT | CAWRRQGTTNTGELFF
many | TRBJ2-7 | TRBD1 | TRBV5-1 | TGCGCCAGCAGCCAACAGGGGTCCGAGCAGTACTTC | CASSQQGSEQYF
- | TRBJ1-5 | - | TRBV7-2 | TGTGCCAGCAGCTTAGACAGGCTTAGCAATCAGCCCCAGCATTTT | CASSLDRLSNQPQHF
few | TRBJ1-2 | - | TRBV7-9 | TGTGCCAGCAGCCTGGCCTTGCAAGAGGGCTATGGCTACACCTTC | CASSLALQEGYGYTF
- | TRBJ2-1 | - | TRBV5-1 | TGCGCCAGCAGCTTGGCCCAACTACGCGGTGTCGATGAGCAGTTCTTC | CASSLAQLRGVDEQFF
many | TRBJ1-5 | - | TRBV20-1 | TGCAGTGCTAGAAGAGGTGGGCAGCCCCAGCATTTT | CSARRGGQPQHF
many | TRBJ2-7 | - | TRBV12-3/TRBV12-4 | TGTGCCAGCAGCTCAGGGGGGGCCTGGGGGGAGCAGTACTTC | CASSSGGAWGEQYF
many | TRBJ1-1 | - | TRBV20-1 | TGCAGTGCTAGAGTGGGGATTAACACTGAAGCTTTCTTT | CSARVGINTEAFF
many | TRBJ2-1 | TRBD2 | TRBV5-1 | TGCGCCAGCAGCTTGGTTTTGCGGGGGGGGACGAATGAGCAGTTCTTC | CASSLVLRGGTNEQFF
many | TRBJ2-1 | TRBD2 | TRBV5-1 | TGCGCCAGCAGCTTCCTACCACTAGCGATAAGGGACAATGAGCAGTTCTTC | CASSFLPLAIRDNEQFF
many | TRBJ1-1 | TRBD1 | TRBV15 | TGTGCCACCAGCAGGGGAAGTGGACAGGGGGCGGGAATAACTGAAGCTTTCTTT | CATSRGSGQGAGITEAFF
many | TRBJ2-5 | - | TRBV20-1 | TGCAGTGCTGGCCCAGGGACCCAGTACTTC | CSAGPGTQYF
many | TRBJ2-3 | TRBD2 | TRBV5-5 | TGTGCCAGCAGCGGTGAGGGGACTACTACTAGCACAGATACGCAGTATTTT | CASSGEGTTTSTDTQYF
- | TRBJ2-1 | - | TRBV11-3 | TGTGCCAGCAGCTTAGAGGCAGCCTACAATGAGCAGTTCTTC | CASSLEAAYNEQFF
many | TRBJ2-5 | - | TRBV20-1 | TGCAGTGCTGCTCGACAGGCGAGTGGAGAGACCCAGTACTTC | CSAARQASGETQYF
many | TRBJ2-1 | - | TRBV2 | TGTGCCAGCAGTGAATGGGGGTTATCCTACAATGAGCAGTTCTTC | CASSEWGLSYNEQFF
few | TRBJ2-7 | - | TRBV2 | TGTGCCAGCAGTGAATCGTGGCAGGGGAACGAGCAGTACTTC | CASSESWQGNEQYF
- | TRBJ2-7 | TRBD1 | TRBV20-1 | TGCAGTGCTAGAGCCCCGGACAGGGCCGACGAGCAGTACTTC | CSARAPDRADEQYF
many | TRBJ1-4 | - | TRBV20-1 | TGCAGTGCTAGAGATCCGACCCGAGCGAATGAAAAACTGTTTTTT | CSARDPTRANEKLFF
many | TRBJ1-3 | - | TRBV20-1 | TGCAGTGCTAGAGTCGTACGCAACTCTGGAAACACCATATATTTT | CSARVVRNSGNTIYF